A selection of T cell receptor beta chains follows, all from one sample in a study of blood T cell repertoires in COVID-19. The protocol was immunoSEQ multiplex PCR, while the TCRdb copy is restricted to in-frame clones and leaves out a portion. The sample consists of about 160,000 clones, 84% of them appearing once. Sequencing was done on a sample of PBMCs or T cells enriched from blood (not recorded which). The receptors shown here come from a woman aged 45-60 years who had recovered from COVID-19. CDR3s include the opening cysteine and the closing phenylalanine or tryptophan. Each record gives: V gene, clone size, J gene, D gene, CDR3 protein, CDR3 DNA. The D gene is left open where the match is weak. Expanded clones are given a class, and other clones once, few, many or no size at all.

>TRBV19|NA|TRBJ2-7|NA
CASSMGQLNGAYEQYF
TGTGCCAGTAGTATGGGACAACTCAACGGGGCCTACGAGCAGTACTTC
>TRBV3-1/TRBV3-2|NA|TRBJ1-1|NA
CASSQDRSNGAFF
TGTGCCAGCAGCCAAGATCGTAGCAATGGGGCTTTCTTT
>TRBV7-9|NA|TRBJ1-1|TRBD1
CASSLVSGQGLTEAFF
TGTGCCAGCAGCTTAGTTTCGGGACAGGGATTAACTGAAGCTTTCTTT
>TRBV2|NA|TRBJ1-1|NA
CASRYRANTEAFF
TGTGCCAGCAGGTACAGGGCGAACACTGAAGCTTTCTTT
>TRBV5-8|NA|TRBJ1-2|TRBD1
CASSTRTGTYGYTF
TGTGCCAGCAGCACCAGGACAGGGACCTATGGCTACACCTTC
>TRBV11-2|NA|TRBJ1-2|NA
CASSLDSGSFNYGYTF
TGTGCCAGCAGCTTAGATAGCGGCAGTTTTAACTATGGCTACACCTTC
>TRBV19|few|TRBJ2-2|TRBD1
CATRGTGGTGELFF
TGTGCCACCCGAGGGACAGGGGGCACCGGGGAGCTGTTTTTT
>TRBV7-2|NA|TRBJ2-7|NA
CASSFEAPYEQYF
TGTGCCAGCAGCTTTGAAGCACCCTACGAGCAGTACTTC
>TRBV19|NA|TRBJ1-2|TRBD1
CASESTGTAYGYTF
TGTGCCAGTGAATCCACCGGGACAGCATATGGCTACACCTTC
>TRBV7-8|NA|TRBJ2-7|NA
CASSLERIPSYEQYF
TGTGCCAGCAGCTTAGAGCGGATACCCTCCTACGAGCAGTACTTC
>TRBV5-8|NA|TRBJ1-6|NA
CASSLAGNSPLHF
TGTGCCAGCAGCTTGGCGGGTAATTCACCCCTCCACTTT
>TRBV10-2|NA|TRBJ2-1|TRBD1
CASSESARGFDEQFF
TGCGCCAGCAGTGAGTCTGCCAGGGGGTTCGATGAGCAGTTCTTC
>TRBV11-3|NA|TRBJ1-3|NA
CASSARRSSGNTIYF
TGTGCCAGCAGCGCCCGACGGAGCTCTGGAAACACCATATATTTT
>TRBV2|NA|TRBJ2-3|TRBD2
CASSVGSSGGTDTQYF
TGTGCCAGCAGTGTAGGAAGTAGCGGGGGCACAGATACGCAGTATTTT
>TRBV6-5|few|TRBJ1-1|NA
CASSYVGRGDTEAFF
TGTGCCAGCAGTTACGTTGGCCGGGGGGACACTGAAGCTTTCTTT
>TRBV7-2|NA|TRBJ2-1|TRBD1
CASSLRTGSSYNEQFF
TGTGCCAGCAGCTTAAGGACAGGGAGCTCCTACAATGAGCAGTTCTTC
>TRBV28|NA|TRBJ1-6|NA
CASSLQGSSPLHF
TGTGCCAGCAGTTTGCAGGGTAGTTCACCCCTCCACTTT
>TRBV5-6|NA|TRBJ1-1|NA
CASSLDRRNTEAFF
TGTGCCAGCAGCCTCGACAGGCGGAACACTGAAGCTTTCTTT
>TRBV7-2|NA|TRBJ1-4|TRBD1
CASSPSGGGSEKLFF
TGTGCCAGCAGCCCATCAGGGGGAGGAAGTGAAAAACTGTTTTTT
>TRBV3-1/TRBV3-2|NA|TRBJ2-6|NA
CASSHLAGANVLTF
TGTGCCAGCAGCCACTTAGCCGGGGCCAACGTCCTGACTTTC
>TRBV11-3|few|TRBJ1-1|NA
CASSSSRQSNTEAFF
TGTGCCAGCAGCTCCTCGCGACAGTCGAACACTGAAGCTTTCTTT
>TRBV28|NA|TRBJ1-5|TRBD1
CASSQQGLNQPQHF
TGTGCCAGCAGTCAACAGGGGTTGAATCAGCCCCAGCATTTT
>TRBV28|few|TRBJ2-7|TRBD2
CASSPHRLAGQYRVNEQYF
TGTGCCAGCAGCCCACATAGACTAGCGGGCCAATACAGGGTGAACGAGCAGTACTTC
>TRBV10-3|NA|TRBJ1-1|NA
CAISLGSRDTEAFF
TGTGCCATCAGTTTGGGCAGCAGGGACACTGAAGCTTTCTTT
>TRBV28|NA|TRBJ2-7|TRBD2
CASSMLAGGPREQYF
TGTGCCAGCAGTATGCTAGCGGGAGGGCCGCGGGAGCAGTACTTC
>TRBV12-3/TRBV12-4|once|TRBJ1-1|NA
CASSPQRNTEAFF
TGTGCCAGCAGCCCCCAGCGCAACACTGAAGCTTTCTTT
>TRBV5-1|NA|TRBJ2-1|TRBD1
CASSWGTGIVYNEQFF
TGCGCCAGCAGCTGGGGGACAGGGATCGTTTACAATGAGCAGTTCTTC
>TRBV9|NA|TRBJ2-1|NA
CASSVPGGSYGEQFF
TGTGCCAGCAGCGTGCCAGGAGGGAGTTACGGTGAGCAGTTCTTC
>TRBV6-5|NA|TRBJ1-4|NA
CASSRPQATNEKLFF
TGTGCCAGCAGTCGACCACAGGCAACTAATGAAAAACTGTTTTTT
>TRBV5-5|NA|TRBJ2-5|NA
CASTQDVETQYF
TGTGCCAGCACGCAGGATGTGGAGACCCAGTACTTC
>TRBV7-9|NA|TRBJ1-4|NA
CASSPDRRNEKLFF
TGTGCCAGCAGTCCGGACAGAAGGAATGAAAAACTGTTTTTT
>TRBV6-1|NA|TRBJ2-7|TRBD2
CASSDGLARSYEQYF
TGTGCCAGCAGTGATGGACTAGCCAGATCCTACGAGCAGTACTTC
>TRBV3-1/TRBV3-2|NA|TRBJ1-2|NA
CASSQDLGQGYGYTF
TGTGCCAGCAGCCAAGATCTGGGGCAGGGGTATGGCTACACCTTC
>TRBV29-1|NA|TRBJ1-4|TRBD1
CSVEGTGEPTNEKLFF
TGCAGCGTTGAGGGGACAGGGGAACCAACTAATGAAAAACTGTTTTTT
>TRBV3-1/TRBV3-2|NA|TRBJ2-1|TRBD2
CASSQDITGGNEQFF
TGTGCCAGCAGCCAAGATATCACGGGGGGCAATGAGCAGTTCTTC
>TRBV9|NA|TRBJ2-1|TRBD1
CASSANRGRLDEQFF
TGTGCCAGCAGCGCTAACAGGGGGCGCCTGGATGAGCAGTTCTTC
>TRBV25-1|once|TRBJ2-1|NA
CASSAGAYNEQFF
TGTGCCAGCAGTGCAGGGGCCTACAATGAGCAGTTCTTC
>TRBV18|NA|TRBJ1-1|TRBD1
CASSRAAQGARTEAFF
TGTGCCAGCTCACGGGCTGCGCAGGGGGCGAGAACTGAAGCTTTCTTT
>TRBV4-2|NA|TRBJ2-1|NA
CASSQDPVAYNEQFF
TGTGCCAGCAGCCAAGATCCCGTAGCCTACAATGAGCAGTTCTTC
>TRBV9|NA|TRBJ1-6|TRBD1
CASSGQGSYNSPLHF
TGTGCCAGCAGCGGACAGGGCTCCTATAATTCACCCCTCCACTTT
>TRBV7-6|NA|TRBJ2-2|TRBD1
CASSLVPGTGNTGELFF
TGTGCCAGCAGCTTAGTCCCCGGGACAGGGAACACCGGGGAGCTGTTTTTT
>TRBV7-2|NA|TRBJ2-1|TRBD2
CASSLRRPGGRAIYNEQFF
TGTGCCAGCAGCTTACGGCGTCCGGGAGGGAGGGCCATTTACAATGAGCAGTTCTTC